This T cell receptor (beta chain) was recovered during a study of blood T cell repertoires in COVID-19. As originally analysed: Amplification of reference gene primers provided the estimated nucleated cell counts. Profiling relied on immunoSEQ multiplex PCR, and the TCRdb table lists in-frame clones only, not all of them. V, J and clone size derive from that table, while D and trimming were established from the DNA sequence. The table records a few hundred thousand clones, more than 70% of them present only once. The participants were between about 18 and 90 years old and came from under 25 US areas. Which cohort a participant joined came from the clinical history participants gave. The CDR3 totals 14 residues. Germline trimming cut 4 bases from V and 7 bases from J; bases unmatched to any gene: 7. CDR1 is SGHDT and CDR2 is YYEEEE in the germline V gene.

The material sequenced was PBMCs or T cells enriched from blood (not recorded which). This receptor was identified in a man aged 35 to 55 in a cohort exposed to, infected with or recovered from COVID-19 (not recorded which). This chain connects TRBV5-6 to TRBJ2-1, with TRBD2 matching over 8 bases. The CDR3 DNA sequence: TGTGCCAGCAGCCCGGGACTAGGTAGGAATGAGCAGTTCTTC. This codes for CASSPGLGRNEQFF.